The rows below give T cell receptor beta chains drawn from one sample of a study of Graves' ophthalmopathy and Graves' hyperthyroidism. MiXCR, run by TCRdb on the multiplex PCR reads, gives a single entry per CDR3 protein. The sample records a few hundred thousand distinct CDR3 sequences, 15% to 20% being singletons. The sequencing input was peripheral blood. Source of these receptors: an adult woman with stable Graves' hyperthyroidism. The CDR3 runs from the conserved cysteine through the conserved F or W. D genes are given only for firm matches. Size values are once, few and many counts, or a class for expanded clones, and some rows have none.

TRBV20-1	TRBD2	14	TRBJ2-7	many	CSASGTSVTYEQYF	TGCAGTGCCTCCGGGACTAGCGTGACCTACGAGCAGTACTTC
TRBV2	TRBD2	16	TRBJ2-5	many	CASTRMGGPGTETQYF	TGTGCCAGCACAAGGATGGGAGGGCCGGGCACAGAGACCCAGTACTTC
TRBV6-2/TRBV6-3	TRBD2	17	TRBJ2-3	.	CASTPLAGGTGTDTQYF	TGTGCCAGCACCCCTCTAGCGGGAGGCACGGGAACAGATACGCAGTATTTT
TRBV5-1	.	11	TRBJ2-7	.	CASKQDYEQYF	TGCGCCAGCAAACAGGACTACGAGCAGTACTTC
TRBV19	.	13	TRBJ1-5	many	CASSMEGRQPQHF	TGTGCCAGTAGTATGGAGGGCCGGCAGCCCCAGCATTTT
TRBV27	TRBD2	14	TRBJ2-7	many	CASSLGREGSEQYF	TGTGCCAGCAGTTTAGGCAGGGAGGGGAGCGAGCAGTACTTC
TRBV6-2/TRBV6-3	TRBD1	12	TRBJ2-7	many	CASRQGSYEQYF	TGTGCCAGCCGACAGGGATCCTACGAGCAGTACTTC
TRBV4-2	.	16	TRBJ2-5	many	CASSQDLGALGETQYF	TGTGCCAGCAGCCAAGATTTGGGGGCGCTTGGGGAGACCCAGTACTTC
TRBV6-4	.	18	TRBJ1-1	many	CASSAETQGILMNTEAFF	TGTGCCAGTAGTGCAGAGACCCAGGGAATTTTAATGAACACTGAAGCTTTCTTT
TRBV30	.	12	TRBJ1-2	many	CAWSVLLDGYTF	TGTGCCTGGAGTGTTCTATTAGATGGCTACACCTTC
TRBV5-6	.	13	TRBJ1-1	many	CASSLGVGGEAFF	TGTGCCAGCAGCTTGGGGGTGGGTGGGGAAGCTTTCTTT
TRBV11-1	.	15	TRBJ2-7	.	CASSSGESPHYEQYF	TGTGCCAGCAGCTCCGGGGAGTCGCCCCACTACGAGCAGTACTTC
TRBV6-1	.	14	TRBJ1-1	many	CASRRQDLNTEAFF	TGTGCCAGCAGAAGACAGGACCTGAACACTGAAGCTTTCTTT
TRBV6-5	.	14	TRBJ2-7	many	CASSYGVSTHEQYF	TGTGCCAGCAGTTACGGGGTTTCAACACACGAGCAGTACTTC
TRBV11-3	TRBD2	14	TRBJ2-7	many	CASSSREAIREQYF	TGTGCCAGCAGCTCCCGGGAGGCGATTCGGGAGCAGTACTTC
TRBV5-1	.	19	TRBJ1-3	.	CASSFGPISGPRSGNTIYF	TGCGCCAGCAGCTTCGGGCCTATATCGGGGCCCCGCTCTGGAAACACCATATATTTT
TRBV30	.	16	TRBJ1-2	many	CAWSTPDSKRNYGYTF	TGTGCCTGGAGCACACCAGACAGCAAACGAAACTATGGCTACACCTTC
TRBV2	TRBD1	15	TRBJ1-1	.	CASSEDRGMNTEAFF	TGTGCCAGCAGTGAGGACAGGGGCATGAACACTGAAGCTTTCTTT
TRBV4-1	.	16	TRBJ1-5	.	CASSQPRQGHNQPQHF	TGCGCCAGCAGCCAACCCCGGCAGGGCCACAATCAGCCCCAGCATTTT
TRBV7-2	.	14	TRBJ1-5	many	CASSGPPAYQPQHF	TGTGCCAGCAGCGGGCCGCCGGCCTATCAGCCCCAGCATTTT
TRBV6-2/TRBV6-3	TRBD2	15	TRBJ2-7	.	CASSDTSGSVYEQYF	TGTGCCAGCAGTGATACTAGCGGGAGTGTGTACGAGCAGTACTTC
TRBV4-2	.	14	TRBJ2-2	many	CASSQERLSGELFF	TGTGCCAGCAGCCAAGAACGGTTGTCCGGGGAGCTGTTTTTT
TRBV24-1	TRBD2	15	TRBJ2-7	many	CATSPGLAGGSEQYF	TGTGCCACCAGCCCTGGACTAGCGGGAGGAAGCGAGCAGTACTTC
TRBV27	.	14	TRBJ1-2	many	CASSLTGTTFGYTF	TGTGCCAGCAGCCTGACCGGGACGACTTTCGGTTACACCTTC
TRBV18	.	13	TRBJ2-5	many	CASSPGEQETQYF	TGTGCCAGCTCACCAGGAGAGCAAGAGACCCAGTACTTC
TRBV3-1	.	13	TRBJ1-2	many	CASSPDGEDGYTF	TGTGCCAGCAGCCCGGACGGAGAAGACGGCTACACCTTC
TRBV12-3/TRBV12-4	.	13	TRBJ2-5	many	CASRTLDQETQYF	TGTGCCAGCAGGACGCTGGACCAAGAGACCCAGTACTTC
TRBV28	TRBD2	15	TRBJ2-1	many	CASSLRWAGADEQFF	TGTGCCAGCAGTTTACGTTGGGCGGGAGCCGATGAGCAGTTCTTC
TRBV28	.	14	TRBJ1-1	many	CASSSRGGDTEAFF	TGTGCCAGCAGTTCCCGGGGGGGGGACACTGAAGCTTTCTTT
TRBV4-1	.	18	TRBJ1-5	many	CASSQDTVYIYSNQPQHF	TGCGCCAGCAGCCAAGATACTGTATATATATATAGCAATCAGCCCCAGCATTTT
TRBV6-4	.	13	TRBJ1-2	.	CASSETRDTPQTF	TGTGCCAGCAGTGAAACCCGGGACACGCCTCAGACCTTC
TRBV10-1	TRBD2	15	TRBJ2-7	few	CASSPRLAGGPEQYF	TGCGCCAGCAGTCCACGACTAGCGGGAGGACCCGAGCAGTACTTC
TRBV11-2	.	13	TRBJ1-2	many	CASSHGVDYGYTF	TGTGCCAGCAGCCATGGGGTTGACTATGGCTACACCTTC
TRBV6-1	.	15	TRBJ1-5	.	CASSGTGVGNQPQHF	TGTGCCAGCAGTGGCACGGGGGTGGGCAATCAGCCCCAGCATTTT
TRBV12-3/TRBV12-4	TRBD1	15	TRBJ2-5	many	CASSHHRGLQETQYF	TGTGCCAGCAGCCATCACAGGGGGCTCCAAGAGACCCAGTACTTC
TRBV28	TRBD2	16	TRBJ2-5	many	CASSLGLYGQQETQYF	TGTGCCAGCAGTCTGGGACTATACGGGCAACAAGAGACCCAGTACTTC
TRBV20-1	.	12	TRBJ2-5	many	CSARTVQETQYF	TGCAGTGCTAGGACCGTACAAGAGACCCAGTACTTC
TRBV30	.	16	TRBJ2-7	many	CAWSVLGPLGSYEQYF	TGTGCCTGGAGTGTACTGGGACCCCTGGGCTCCTACGAGCAGTACTTC
TRBV24-1	.	12	TRBJ1-5	many	CATSDPDQPQHF	TGTGCCACCAGTGATCCTGATCAGCCCCAGCATTTT
TRBV20-1	.	13	TRBJ2-7	many	CSARALASYEQYF	TGCAGTGCTAGAGCACTAGCATCCTACGAGCAGTACTTC
TRBV28	.	13	TRBJ1-1	.	CASSLTVGAEAFF	TGTGCCAGCAGTTTAACGGTGGGGGCTGAAGCTTTCTTT
TRBV6-5	.	17	TRBJ1-2	.	CASSYSIRSGFWFSYTF	TGTGCCAGCAGTTACTCAATCAGAAGCGGATTTTGGTTTAGCTACACCTTC
TRBV7-2	.	17	TRBJ2-7	few	CASSLGVTGYSSYEQYF	TGTGCCAGCAGCTTAGGGGTAACGGGGTATAGCTCCTACGAGCAGTACTTC
TRBV5-5	TRBD1	14	TRBJ2-5	many	CASSWDRDEETQYF	TGTGCCAGCAGCTGGGACAGGGATGAAGAGACCCAGTACTTC
TRBV7-8	.	15	TRBJ1-5	many	CASSLGGRVNQPQHF	TGTGCCAGCAGCTTAGGGGGCAGGGTCAATCAGCCCCAGCATTTT
TRBV27	.	14	TRBJ1-1	few	CASSLAGASTEAFF	TGTGCCAGCAGTTTAGCGGGGGCGAGCACTGAAGCTTTCTTT
TRBV6-5	.	14	TRBJ1-2	many	CASSYGGPNYGYTF	TGTGCCAGCAGTTACGGGGGACCCAACTATGGCTACACCTTC
TRBV5-1	.	11	TRBJ2-7	many	CARRHDHEQYF	TGCGCCAGGAGACACGATCACGAGCAGTACTTC
TRBV18	.	13	TRBJ2-7	many	CASSTDPIYEQYF	TGTGCCAGCTCAACCGACCCAATTTACGAGCAGTACTTC
TRBV2	.	14	TRBJ2-2	many	CASSGVRGAGELFF	TGTGCCAGCAGTGGCGTAAGGGGCGCCGGGGAGCTGTTTTTT
TRBV12-3/TRBV12-4	.	15	TRBJ1-3	many	CASSERRLSGNTIYF	TGTGCCAGCAGTGAACGTCGGTTGTCTGGAAACACCATATATTTT
TRBV20-1	.	14	TRBJ1-5	many	CSARGGSSNQPQHF	TGCAGTGCTAGAGGAGGGTCGAGCAATCAGCCCCAGCATTTT